Sequencing of this T cell receptor (beta chain) was carried out in a study of beta chain features in type 1 diabetes. Findings and caveats of the study: Within patients, naive, central memory and Treg TCRB repertoires seemed more similar than within healthy donors. Type 1 diabetes patients had fewer VDJ junction insertions and more deletions. TCRB CDR3s from Type 1 diabetes patients were moderately but significantly shorter in all four CD4+ subsets. For cells with high TCR expression, cDNA sequencing could yield over-representation.

Investigators reverse transcribed all isolated RNA, so they sequenced expressed TCRB transcripts. Sequencing was performed with immunoSEQ multiplex PCR; in TCRdb, only in-frame clones are kept and a portion is missing. This table has under 450,000 clones, about 14% appearing once. CDR1 SGHAT and CDR2 FQNNGV come from the germline V gene. The V end was cut by 2 bases, the J end by 2 bases, with 12 bases between. CDR3 length: 16 amino acids. A note on this clone: Antigen specificity is unknown.

The TCR was taken from a man aged 25-45 years in good health. The chain joins TRBV11-2 to TRBJ2-2, with no clear D. Sample: naive CD4+ T cells from blood. In DNA, the CDR3 is TGTGCCAGCAGCTTATTGGCCCCATCCAACACCGGGGAGCTGTTTTTT. Its translation is CASSLLAPSNTGELFF.